A selection of T cell receptor beta chains follows, all from one sample in a study of T cell responses to AZD1222 COVID-19 vaccine. Assay used: immunoSEQ multiplex PCR; TCRdb lists only in-frame clones, some missing. The sample lists some 87,000 clones; under 95% were seen once. The specimen comprised peripheral blood, sampled on day 0 of MenACWY control vaccination. These TCRs come from an adult in good health. Both conserved end residues are part of each CDR3. The D gene is left open where the match is weak. Clone size appears in some rows only: once, few, many, or a class for an expanded clone.

D	V	J	size	DNA	CDR3
TRBD1	TRBV5-1	TRBJ1-3	-	TGCGCCAGCAGCCAGGGGGGGACAGTCGGAAACACCATATATTTT	CASSQGGTVGNTIYF
-	TRBV7-9	TRBJ2-5	-	TGTGCCAGCAGCTTAGAGCTAATCAGGGATGAGACCCAGTACTTC	CASSLELIRDETQYF
-	TRBV7-2	TRBJ2-7	-	TGTGCCAGCAGCTTCGGCCCAGGGGACTACTACGAGCAGTACTTC	CASSFGPGDYYEQYF
TRBD1	TRBV29-1	TRBJ2-7	-	TGCAGCGCCAGAGGGACAGGGGATAGCTCCTACGAGCAGTACTTC	CSARGTGDSSYEQYF
-	TRBV18	TRBJ2-2	-	TGTGCCAGCTCACCACCGGGAGTAACCGGGGAGCTGTTTTTT	CASSPPGVTGELFF
-	TRBV11-2	TRBJ2-7	-	TGTGCCAGCAGCTCGACGTACAGGGAATCCTACGAGCAGTACTTC	CASSSTYRESYEQYF
-	TRBV19	TRBJ2-2	-	TGTGCCAGTAGTATAACCCCCGGGCGGGGCTTGAAAATCACCGGGGAGCTGTTTTTT	CASSITPGRGLKITGELFF
-	TRBV2	TRBJ1-4	-	TGTGCCAGCAGTGAAGGTGGGGCGCCGGTTGAAAAACTGTTTTTT	CASSEGGAPVEKLFF
-	TRBV6-1	TRBJ1-6	-	TGTGCCAGCAGTGAATTTGGGACCGAAAATAATTCACCCCTCCACTTT	CASSEFGTENNSPLHF
-	TRBV6-5	TRBJ1-1	-	TGTGCCAGCAGCAACAACATGAACACTGAAGCTTTCTTT	CASSNNMNTEAFF
-	TRBV10-3	TRBJ2-3	-	TGTGCCATCGGGAGCACAGATACGCAGTATTTT	CAIGSTDTQYF
-	TRBV5-1	TRBJ2-3	once	TGCGCCAGCAGCTCAGTAATAACCTCGGGCACAGATACGCAGTATTTT	CASSSVITSGTDTQYF
-	TRBV19	TRBJ1-1	-	TGTGCCAGTTCCACTGGGGGGGCTGAAGCTTTCTTT	CASSTGGAEAFF
-	TRBV3-1/TRBV3-2	TRBJ1-2	-	TGTGCCAGCAGCCAAGATCGTGGGAGCAGTGGCTACACCTTC	CASSQDRGSSGYTF
TRBD1	TRBV23-1	TRBJ1-5	-	TGCGCCAGCAGTCAATCGAGGGGACAGGGGAGTCAGCCCCAGCATTTT	CASSQSRGQGSQPQHF
TRBD1	TRBV7-6	TRBJ1-4	-	TGTGCCAGCAGCGGAGGGACAGCAACTAATGAAAAACTGTTTTTT	CASSGGTATNEKLFF
-	TRBV11-1	TRBJ2-7	-	TGTGCCAGCAGCTCCCGGGACCTTACCACGGAGGAGCAGTACTTC	CASSSRDLTTEEQYF
TRBD1	TRBV27	TRBJ2-7	-	TGTGCCAGCAGTTTCGGACAGGGTTTCGAGCAGTACTTC	CASSFGQGFEQYF
-	TRBV10-1	TRBJ2-5	-	TGCGCCAGCAGTCGGGACTTAAAAGAGACCCAGTACTTC	CASSRDLKETQYF
-	TRBV2	TRBJ2-5	-	TGTGCCAGCAGTGAAGCGCGTGGAAGCGGAGAGACCCAGTACTTC	CASSEARGSGETQYF
-	TRBV6-6	TRBJ1-2	-	TGTGCCAGCAGTTACCTTAAAAACTATGGCTACACCTTC	CASSYLKNYGYTF
TRBD1	TRBV6-2/TRBV6-3	TRBJ1-2	-	TGTGCCAGCAGTTCGACAGGGAGCTATGGCTACACCTTC	CASSSTGSYGYTF
-	TRBV18	TRBJ2-3	-	TGTGCCAGCTCACCACGAAGCGGGCCTGGAGGCACAGATACGCAGTATTTT	CASSPRSGPGGTDTQYF
TRBD1	TRBV6-5	TRBJ1-2	-	TGTGCCAGCATAGCGACAGGGGTCTATGGCTACACCTTC	CASIATGVYGYTF
-	TRBV29-1	TRBJ1-4	-	TGCAGCGTAGGGAGACACGCCAATGGGGAACTGTTTTTT	CSVGRHANGELFF
TRBD2	TRBV5-1	TRBJ2-5	-	TGCGCCAGCACCATTAGCGGGAGGGGTCAAGAGACCCAGTACTTC	CASTISGRGQETQYF
-	TRBV7-2	TRBJ2-7	-	TGTGCCAGCACCCCCAGAAGGGCAGGAAACTACGAGCAGTACTTC	CASTPRRAGNYEQYF